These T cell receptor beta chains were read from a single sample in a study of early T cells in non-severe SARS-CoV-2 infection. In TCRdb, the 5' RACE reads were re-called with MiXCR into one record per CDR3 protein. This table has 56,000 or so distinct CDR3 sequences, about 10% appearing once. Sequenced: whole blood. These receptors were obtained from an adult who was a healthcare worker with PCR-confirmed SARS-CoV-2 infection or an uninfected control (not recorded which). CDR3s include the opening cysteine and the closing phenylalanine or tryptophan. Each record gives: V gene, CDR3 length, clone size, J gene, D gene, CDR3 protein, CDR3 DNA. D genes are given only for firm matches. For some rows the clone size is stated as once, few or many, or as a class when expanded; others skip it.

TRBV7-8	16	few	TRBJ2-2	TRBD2	CASSFPGLADDGELFF	TGTGCCAGCAGTTTCCCGGGACTAGCGGATGACGGGGAGCTGTTTTTT
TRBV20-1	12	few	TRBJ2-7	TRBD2	CSASREGYEQYF	TGCAGTGCTAGCCGGGAGGGTTACGAGCAGTACTTC
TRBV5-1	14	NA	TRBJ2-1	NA	CASSLVARVDEQFF	TGCGCCAGCAGCTTGGTGGCTAGAGTGGATGAGCAGTTCTTC
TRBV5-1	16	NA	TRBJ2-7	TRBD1	CASSLSTPGQGYEQYF	TGCGCCAGCAGCTTGTCCACCCCGGGACAGGGCTACGAGCAGTACTTC
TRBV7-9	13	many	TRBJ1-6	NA	CASSTTGDSPLHF	TGTGCCAGCAGCACGACGGGGGATTCACCCCTCCACTTT
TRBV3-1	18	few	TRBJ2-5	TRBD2	CASSPGRTSGMAGETQYF	TGTGCCAGCAGCCCAGGAAGGACTAGCGGGATGGCGGGGGAGACCCAGTACTTC
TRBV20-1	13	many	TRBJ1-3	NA	CSAGVASGNTIYF	TGCAGTGCTGGTGTAGCCTCTGGAAACACCATATATTTT
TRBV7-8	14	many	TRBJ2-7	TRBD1	CASSPTGQTYEQYF	TGTGCCAGCAGCCCAACGGGACAGACCTACGAGCAGTACTTC
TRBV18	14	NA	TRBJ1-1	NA	CASSPNRADTEAFF	TGTGCCAGCTCACCGAACAGGGCTGACACTGAAGCTTTCTTT
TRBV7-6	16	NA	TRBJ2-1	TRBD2	CASSLARSGSSQEQFF	TGTGCCAGCAGCTTAGCCCGGAGCGGGAGTTCACAAGAGCAGTTCTTC
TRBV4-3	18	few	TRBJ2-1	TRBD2	CASSQDGTSGRAKNEQFF	TGCGCCAGCAGCCAAGACGGGACTAGCGGGAGGGCCAAGAATGAGCAGTTCTTC
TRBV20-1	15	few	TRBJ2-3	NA	CSARPMDHPTDTQYF	TGCAGTGCTAGACCCATGGACCACCCGACGGATACGCAGTATTTT
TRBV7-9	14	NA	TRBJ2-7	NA	CASSLNPTSYEQYF	TGTGCCAGCAGCTTAAATCCTACCTCCTACGAGCAGTACTTC
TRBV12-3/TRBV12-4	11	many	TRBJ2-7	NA	CASSRKYEQYF	TGTGCCAGCAGTCGCAAGTACGAGCAGTACTTC
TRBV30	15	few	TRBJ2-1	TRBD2	CAWRQGLAGADEQFF	TGTGCCTGGAGACAGGGACTAGCGGGAGCCGATGAGCAGTTCTTC
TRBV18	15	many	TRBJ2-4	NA	CASSHGTGGLAQQYF	TGTGCCAGCTCACACGGGACAGGGGGACTAGCGCAACAGTACTTC
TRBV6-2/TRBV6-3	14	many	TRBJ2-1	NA	CASTQDPSYNEQFF	TGTGCCAGCACCCAGGACCCATCCTACAATGAGCAGTTCTTC
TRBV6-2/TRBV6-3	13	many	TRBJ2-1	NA	CASSLHPRNEQFF	TGTGCCAGCAGCCTCCATCCCCGCAATGAGCAGTTCTTC
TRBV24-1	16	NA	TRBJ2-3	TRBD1	CATSRGQGGTTDTQYF	TGTGCCACCAGCCGAGGACAGGGGGGGACCACAGATACGCAGTATTTT
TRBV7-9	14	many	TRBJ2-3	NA	CASSLGYSTDTQYF	TGTGCCAGCAGCCTCGGATATAGCACAGATACGCAGTATTTT
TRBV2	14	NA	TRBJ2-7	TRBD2	CASSALAGASEQYF	TGTGCCAGCAGTGCCCTAGCGGGAGCCAGCGAGCAGTACTTC
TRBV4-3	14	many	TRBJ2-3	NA	CASSQDGGTDTQYF	TGCGCCAGCAGCCAAGATGGGGGCACAGATACGCAGTATTTT
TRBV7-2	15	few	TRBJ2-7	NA	CASSPSGSLSYEQYF	TGTGCCAGCAGCCCCTCTGGTTCCCTCTCCTACGAGCAGTACTTC
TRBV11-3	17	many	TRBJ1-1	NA	CASSLGRRAYPNTEAFF	TGTGCCAGCAGCTTAGGACGTCGGGCATACCCGAACACTGAAGCTTTCTTT
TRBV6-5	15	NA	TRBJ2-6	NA	CASSSTGSGANVLTF	TGTGCCAGCAGTAGTACGGGATCTGGGGCCAACGTCCTGACTTTC
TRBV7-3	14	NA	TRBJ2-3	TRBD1	CASSFDRGTDTQYF	TGTGCCAGCAGCTTCGACAGGGGGACAGATACGCAGTATTTT
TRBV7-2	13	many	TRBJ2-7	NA	CASSLGGMPEQYF	TGTGCCAGCAGCTTAGGGGGAATGCCCGAGCAGTACTTC
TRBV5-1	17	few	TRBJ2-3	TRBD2	CASSLGGLAGTTDTQYF	TGCGCCAGCAGCTTGGGAGGACTAGCGGGCACCACAGATACGCAGTATTTT
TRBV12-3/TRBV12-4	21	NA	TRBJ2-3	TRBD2	CASSLAGTRVNQEVGTDTQYF	TGTGCCAGCAGTTTGGCCGGGACTAGGGTAAACCAGGAGGTTGGCACAGATACGCAGTATTTT
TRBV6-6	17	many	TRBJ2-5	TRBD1	CASSYGTGGALQETQYF	TGTGCCAGCAGTTACGGAACAGGGGGCGCCCTACAAGAGACCCAGTACTTC
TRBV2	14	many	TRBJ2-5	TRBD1	CASSLGQNQETQYF	TGTGCCAGCAGCTTGGGACAGAACCAAGAGACCCAGTACTTC
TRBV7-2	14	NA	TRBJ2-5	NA	CASSLGFGQETQYF	TGTGCCAGCAGCCTCGGATTTGGGCAAGAGACCCAGTACTTC
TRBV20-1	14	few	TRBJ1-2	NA	CSARGQTSTYGYTF	TGCAGTGCTAGAGGACAGACATCAACCTATGGCTACACCTTC
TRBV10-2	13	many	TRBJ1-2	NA	CASSESVDYGYTF	TGCGCCAGCAGTGAAAGTGTAGACTATGGCTACACCTTC
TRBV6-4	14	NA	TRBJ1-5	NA	CANIPCSTFRPQHF	TGTGCCAACATCCCGTGCAGTACTTTTAGGCCCCAGCATTTT
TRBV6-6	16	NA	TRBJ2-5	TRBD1	CASSWGQGIALETQYF	TGTGCCAGCAGTTGGGGACAGGGAATTGCTCTAGAGACCCAGTACTTC
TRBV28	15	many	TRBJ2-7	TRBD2	CASSSPSGKSYEQYF	TGTGCCAGCAGTTCCCCTAGCGGGAAATCCTACGAGCAGTACTTC
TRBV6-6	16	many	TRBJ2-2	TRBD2	CASSALGLAGTGELFF	TGTGCCAGCAGTGCACTTGGACTAGCGGGCACCGGGGAGCTGTTTTTT
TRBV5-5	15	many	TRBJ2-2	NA	CASSLTPLWSGELFF	TGTGCCAGCAGCTTGACTCCCCTGTGGTCCGGGGAGCTGTTTTTT
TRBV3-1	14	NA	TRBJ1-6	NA	CASSQGQGPSPLHF	TGTGCCAGCAGCCAAGGGCAGGGCCCCTCACCCCTCCACTTT
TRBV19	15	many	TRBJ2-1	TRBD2	CASSINAGGFDEQFF	TGTGCCAGTAGTATTAACGCGGGAGGTTTCGATGAGCAGTTCTTC
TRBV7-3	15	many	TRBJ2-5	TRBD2	CASSPGGGSTETQYF	TGTGCCAGCAGCCCCGGAGGCGGGAGTACAGAGACCCAGTACTTC
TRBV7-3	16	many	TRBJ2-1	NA	CASSLSADSSYNEQFF	TGTGCCAGCAGCTTAAGCGCGGATAGCTCCTACAATGAGCAGTTCTTC
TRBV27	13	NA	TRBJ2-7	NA	CASSSRLGREQYF	TGTGCCAGCAGTTCTCGACTAGGCAGGGAGCAGTACTTC
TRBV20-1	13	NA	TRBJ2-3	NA	CSAKKRSTDTQYF	TGCAGTGCAAAAAAGCGAAGCACAGATACGCAGTATTTT
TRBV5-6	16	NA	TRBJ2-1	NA	CASSLDRGVAYNEQFF	TGTGCCAGCAGCTTGGATCGCGGGGTTGCCTACAATGAGCAGTTCTTC
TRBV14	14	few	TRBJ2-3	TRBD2	CASSQGTSGDTQYF	TGTGCCAGCAGCCAGGGGACTAGCGGAGATACGCAGTATTTT
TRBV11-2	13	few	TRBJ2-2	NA	CASSLWRAGELFF	TGTGCCAGCAGCTTATGGAGGGCCGGGGAGCTGTTTTTT
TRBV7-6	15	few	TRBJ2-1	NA	CASSRRSGWNNEQFF	TGTGCCAGCAGCCGGAGAAGCGGGTGGAACAATGAGCAGTTCTTC
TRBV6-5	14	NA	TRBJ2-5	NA	CASKKGWVQETQYF	TGTGCCAGCAAAAAAGGGTGGGTCCAAGAGACCCAGTACTTC
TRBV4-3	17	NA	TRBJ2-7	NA	CASSQDISGGSSYEQYF	TGCGCCAGCAGCCAAGATATCTCTGGGGGTAGCTCCTACGAGCAGTACTTC
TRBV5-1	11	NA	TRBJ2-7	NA	CASSLEYEQYF	TGCGCCAGCAGCTTGGAATACGAGCAGTACTTC
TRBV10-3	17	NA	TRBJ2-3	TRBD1	CAISNQPTGGSSDTQYF	TGTGCCATCAGCAACCAACCGACAGGGGGCTCATCAGATACGCAGTATTTT
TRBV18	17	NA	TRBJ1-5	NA	CASSPEAPDYSNQPQHF	TGTGCCAGCTCACCAGAGGCGCCAGACTATAGCAATCAGCCCCAGCATTTT